These 16 T cell receptor beta chains were sequenced from one sample in a study of blood T cell repertoires in COVID-19. The repertoire was sequenced with immunoSEQ multiplex PCR; TCRdb's copy has only in-frame clones and lacks some. The table includes about 200,000 clones, 80% to 95% detected once. The sequenced material came from peripheral blood. The receptors were gathered from a man aged 50 to 60 with acute or convalescent COVID-19.

This clone was found once. The chain joins TRBV28 to TRBJ2-7; 7 bases map to TRBD2. Germline V gives CDR1 MDHEN, CDR2 SYDVKM. The ends lost 4 bases at V and 2 bases at J; junction bases unmatched: 5. This CDR3 contains 14 residues. In DNA, the CDR3 is TGTGCCAGCAGTTCCCGCGGGGGACCCTACGAGCAGTACTTC. Amino acids: CASSSRGGPYEQYF.

V and J are TRBV7-9 and TRBJ2-2; TRBD1 matches 10 bases. V trimming: 1 base; J trimming: 4 bases; junction bases outside the gene matches: 3. The CDR3 has 16 residues. CDR1 SEHNR and CDR2 FQNEAQ come from the germline V gene (reference sequence). CDR3 amino acids: CASSLGDRGFTGELFF. The CDR3 bases are TGTGCCAGCAGCTTAGGGGACAGGGGTTTCACCGGGGAGCTGTTTTTT.

V and J are TRBV10-3 and TRBJ1-4; the match to TRBD1 covers 9 bases. Unmatched junction bases numbered 6, after V lost 10 bases and J lost 6 bases. The CDR3 totals 13 residues. CDR1 and CDR2 (germline): ENHRY, SYGVKD. The chain's CDR3 is CASRDRADEKLFF. The CDR3 nucleotides read TGTGCCAGCCGGGACAGGGCGGATGAAAAACTGTTTTTT.

The rearrangement links TRBV5-6 to TRBJ1-2; 9 bases match TRBD1. CDR1 SGHDT and CDR2 YYEEEE come from the germline V gene. The CDR3 has 13 residues. The trim removed 4 bases at V and 5 bases at J, leaving 3 bases unmatched. For the CDR3, the DNA is TGTGCCAGCAGCCGGGGACAGGGTTATGGCTACACCTTC. Translated, it gives CASSRGQGYGYTF.

V is TRBV29-1 and J is TRBJ1-2, with 8 bases matching TRBD1. From germline, CDR1 is SQVTM and CDR2 ANQGSEA. This CDR3 contains 13 residues. Unmatched junction bases numbered 5, after V lost 5 bases and J lost 3 bases. This CDR3 is CSVKDRVDYGYTF. The CDR3 nucleotides are TGCAGCGTTAAGGACAGGGTGGACTATGGCTACACCTTC. Full variable domain (missing parts from reference TRBV29-1 and TRBJ1-2): SAVISQKPSRDICQRGTSLTIQCQVDSQVTMMFWYRQQPGQSLTLIATANQGSEATYESGFVIDKFPISRPNLTFSTLTVSNMSPEDSSIYLCSVKDRVDYGYTFGSGTRLTVV.

This chain uses TRBV3-1 (or the pseudogene TRBV3-2) with TRBJ2-3; D might be TRBD2 (6 bases). Trimming left V 1 base short and J 5 bases short, with 13 bases between. There are 15 residues in the CDR3. Germline V lookup: CDR1 LGHDT, CDR2 YNNKEL (reference sequence). The CDR3 protein is CASSQVAGRRDTQYF. In nucleotides, the CDR3 is TGTGCCAGCAGCCAAGTGGCGGGGAGAAGAGATACGCAGTATTTT.

The DNA for the CDR3 is TGTGCCAGCAGCCAAGCAGGGGGCCTGAGGAACACTGAAGCTTTCTTT. This translates into CASSQAGGLRNTEAFF. The chain is built from TRBV3-1 (or the pseudogene TRBV3-2) and TRBJ1-1, with 8 bases that match TRBD1. CDR3 length: 16 residues. CDR1 is LGHDT, CDR2 YNNKEL, per germline (reference sequence). V shed 1 base and J 1 base; nucleotides not matched to a gene: 5.

The CDR3 sequence: CASSQDKNTEAFF. The CDR3 nucleotides read TGTGCCAGCAGCCAGGACAAGAACACTGAAGCTTTCTTT. The rearrangement uses TRBV2 and TRBJ1-1, with D perhaps TRBD1 (5 bases). This CDR3 is built from 13 residues. Trimming left V 6 bases short and J 1 base short, with 9 bases between. The V gene's germline CDR1 is SNHLY and CDR2 FYNNEI.

The rearrangement links TRBV7-3 to TRBJ2-5; a possible D gene is TRBD2 (6 bases). The ends were cut back, 5 bases at V and 5 bases at J, with 21 bases in the middle. The CDR3 has 16 amino acids. Germline-derived CDR1 and CDR2 are SGHTA and FQGTGA. The CDR3 reads CASSAFGLGGRETQYF. CDR3 sequence (DNA): TGTGCCAGCAGCGCTTTTGGGCTCGGGGGACGGGAGACCCAGTACTTC.

V gene TRBV28 combines with J gene TRBJ1-2; a possible D gene is TRBD1 (6 bases). Trimming shortened V by 6 bases and J by 3 bases, and 11 bases separated the two germline ends. The germline V gene encodes CDR1 MDHEN and CDR2 SYDVKM. This CDR3 is 13 amino acids long. For the CDR3, the DNA is TGTGCCAGCAGGGGACAATCCTACTATGGCTACACCTTC. Amino acids: CASRGQSYYGYTF.

This chain connects TRBV5-6 to TRBJ1-1; the D is unclear. V gave up 3 bases and J gave up 4 bases, with 10 bases separating them. Germline loops: CDR1 SGHDT, CDR2 YYEEEE. The CDR3 has 13 residues. The CDR3 sequence is CASSYERGTEAFF. The CDR3 nucleotides read TGTGCCAGCAGCTATGAACGGGGCACTGAAGCTTTCTTT. Drawing the rest from reference TRBV5-6 and TRBJ1-1, the complete variable domain is DAGVTQSPTHLIKTRGQQVTLRCSPKSGHDTVSWYQQALGQGPQFIFQYYEEEERQRGNFPDRFSGHQFPNYSSELNVNALLLGDSALYLCASSYERGTEAFFGQGTRLTVV.

V gene TRBV7-2 combines with J gene TRBJ2-5; 9 positions match TRBD2. The CDR3 covers 16 residues. V shed 7 bases and J 4 bases; nucleotides not matched to a gene: 13. Per germline, CDR1 SGHTA and CDR2 FQGNSA. CDR3 in amino acids: CASTHRGGAPPETQYF. The DNA for the CDR3 is TGTGCCAGCACTCACCGCGGGGGGGCCCCCCCAGAGACCCAGTACTTC.

CDR3 sequence reads: CASQEPSGNTIYF. In DNA, the CDR3 is TGTGCCAGCCAGGAACCCTCTGGAAACACCATATATTTT. This chain joins TRBV25-1 and TRBJ1-3; D gene uncertain. Looked up from germline, CDR1 is MGHDK and CDR2 is SYGVNS. CDR3 length equals 13 residues. V lost 8 bases to trimming and J lost 0 bases, with 8 bases between them.

This chain links TRBV5-1 with TRBJ2-5, with D possibly TRBD2 on 7 matching bases. Trimming cost V 1 base and J 4 bases, with 14 bases left between them. Germline CDR1 and CDR2: SGHRS and YFSETQ. The CDR3 spans 15 residues. The CDR3: CASSLNGGAGETQYF. The DNA for the CDR3 is TGCGCCAGCAGCTTGAATGGGGGGGCCGGAGAGACCCAGTACTTC.

The V call is TRBV19, the J call TRBJ2-7; 8 bases line up with TRBD2. V was pared by 3 bases and J by 3 bases, with 1 base of the junction left unmatched. Per the germline V gene, CDR1 is LNHDA and CDR2 is SQIVND (reference sequence). The CDR3 extends over 13 amino acids. CDR3 loop: CASSMGLVYEQYF. The CDR3 coding sequence is TGTGCCAGTAGTATGGGACTAGTCTACGAGCAGTACTTC.

The chain joins TRBV5-1 to TRBJ2-3; a weak D match, TRBD2 (7 bases). Germline V gives CDR1 SGHRS, CDR2 YFSETQ. This CDR3 has 16 amino acids. Trimming left V 4 bases short and J 0 bases short, with 15 bases between. The CDR3 DNA sequence: TGCGCCAGCAGCAGGGGCGGGGGCCCTAGCACAGATACGCAGTATTTT. Amino acid sequence: CASSRGGGPSTDTQYF.